This paragraph covers one T cell receptor beta chain sequence. Its antigen is not identified. TCRdb recomputed calls from the 5' RACE reads with MiXCR, one row per CDR3 protein. The data contain under 300,000 distinct CDR3 sequences, about 8% of them seen just once; the ten biggest clones take up 3% to 3.5%. The CDR3 loop spans 13 amino acids. Per germline, CDR1 MNHNS and CDR2 SASEGT. V lost 6 bases and J 2 bases, leaving 11 bases between the germline ends. This sample stems from a study of identical twins. Whole-study findings and limits: Diverse VJ usage suggested most zero-insertion clonotypes were not invariant T cells. Insertions ran lower in abundant cord blood beta clonotypes, though not in memory repertoires. With beta out-of-frame sequences, excess sharing by twins was weaker.

Every one of the donors was a healthy Caucasian. This sample also belongs to another study, concerning yellow fever vaccine responses in identical twins.

Sequenced input: CD8+ T cells sorted from blood. The sequence was obtained from a woman between 18 and 30 years old in good health. V is TRBV6-1 and J is TRBJ2-7; D is unclear. The CDR3 region is CASRDHGTYEQYF. CDR3 coding DNA: TGTGCCAGCAGGGATCACGGAACCTACGAGCAGTACTTC.